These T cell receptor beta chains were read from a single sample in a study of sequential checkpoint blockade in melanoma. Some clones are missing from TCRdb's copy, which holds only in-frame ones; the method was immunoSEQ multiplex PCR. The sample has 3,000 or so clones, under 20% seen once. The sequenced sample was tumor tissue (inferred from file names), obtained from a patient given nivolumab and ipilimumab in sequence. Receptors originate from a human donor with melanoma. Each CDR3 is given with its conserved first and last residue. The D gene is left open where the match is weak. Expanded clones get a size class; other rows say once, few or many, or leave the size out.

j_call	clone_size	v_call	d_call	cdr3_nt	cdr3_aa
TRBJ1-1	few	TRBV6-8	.	TGTGCCAGCAGGCCGGGACAAAGAATTGAAGCTTTCTTT	CASRPGQRIEAFF
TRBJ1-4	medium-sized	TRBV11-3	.	TGTGCCAGCAGCTTAGACACAGGGATTAATGAAAAACTGTTTTTT	CASSLDTGINEKLFF
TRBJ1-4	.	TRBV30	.	TGTGCCTGGAGTGTAATACGTGAAAAACTGTTTTTT	CAWSVIREKLFF
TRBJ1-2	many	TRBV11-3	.	TGTGCCAGCAGCTTGCCCTTGACGGTCATCACCAGGGGCTACACCTTC	CASSLPLTVITRGYTF
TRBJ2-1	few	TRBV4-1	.	TGCGCCAGCAGCCAGGACTGGGGGAGAGTCGATGAGCAGTTCTTC	CASSQDWGRVDEQFF
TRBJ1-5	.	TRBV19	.	TGTGCCAGTAGTGAGACTCGGGTTCAGCCCCAGCATTTT	CASSETRVQPQHF
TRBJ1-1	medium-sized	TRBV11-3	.	TGTGCCAGCACCGAGGGGGGCTATATTTACATGGACACTGAAGCTTTCTTT	CASTEGGYIYMDTEAFF
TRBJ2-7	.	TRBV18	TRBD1	TGTGCCAGCTCACCCCTCGCCCGACAGGGGGAGCAGTACTTC	CASSPLARQGEQYF
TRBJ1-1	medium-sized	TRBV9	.	TGTGCCAGCAGCGTAGACGCGGCCAGAGTAAACACTGAAGCTTTCTTT	CASSVDAARVNTEAFF
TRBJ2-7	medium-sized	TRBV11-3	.	TGTGCCAGCAGCCGGGGGTCGGGATTCACGGACGAGCAGTACTTC	CASSRGSGFTDEQYF
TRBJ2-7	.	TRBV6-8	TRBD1	TGTGCCAGCAGTTACGGGACAGCGTCCTACGAGCAGTACTTC	CASSYGTASYEQYF
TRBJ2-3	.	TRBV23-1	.	TGCGCCAGCAACGATGGGGTCACAGATACGCAGTATTTT	CASNDGVTDTQYF
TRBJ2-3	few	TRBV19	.	TGTGCCAGTACCTCGGCGGGGGCATACACAGATACGCAGTATTTT	CASTSAGAYTDTQYF
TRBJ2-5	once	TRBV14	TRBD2	TGTGCCAGCAGCCCGTTAACTTCGGGCCCAGCGGGGGAGACCCAGTACTTC	CASSPLTSGPAGETQYF
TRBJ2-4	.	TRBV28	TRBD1	TGTGCCAGCAGTTCTAACACAGGGGTAGGGAACATTCAGTACTTC	CASSSNTGVGNIQYF
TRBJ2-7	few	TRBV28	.	TGTGCCAGCAGTTCCGAGGACAGAAAACCCTCCTACGAGCAGTACTTC	CASSSEDRKPSYEQYF
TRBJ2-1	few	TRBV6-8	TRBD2	TGTGCCAGCAGTGGACGGGGGGGCGAACCGGGAAATGAGCAGTTCTTC	CASSGRGGEPGNEQFF
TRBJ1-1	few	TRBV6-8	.	TGTGCCAGCAGTTACTCGGCGGGTACAGGGCTGGCTTTCTTT	CASSYSAGTGLAFF
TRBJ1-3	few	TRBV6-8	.	TGTGCCACCGACCGACCGAGTCACTCTGGAAACACCATATATTTT	CATDRPSHSGNTIYF
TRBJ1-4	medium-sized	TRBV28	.	TGTGCCAGTTACACATCAGCTAATGAAAAACTGTTTTTT	CASYTSANEKLFF
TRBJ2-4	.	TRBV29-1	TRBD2	TGCAGCGTTGAGGTAGCGGGGGCCGGGGACATTCAGTACTTC	CSVEVAGAGDIQYF
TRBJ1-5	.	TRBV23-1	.	TGCGCCAGCAGTCAATCAAGATGCGGGCCTCAGCCCCAGCATTTT	CASSQSRCGPQPQHF
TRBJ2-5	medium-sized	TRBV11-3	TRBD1	TGTGCCAGCAGCTTGGACAGGACGGAAGAGACCCAGTACTTC	CASSLDRTEETQYF
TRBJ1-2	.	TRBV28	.	TGTGCCAGCAGTCTTGGGGACGAGGGTGGGGGGTATGCTGGCTACACCTTC	CASSLGDEGGGYAGYTF
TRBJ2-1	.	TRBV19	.	TGTGCCAGTAGTACTGGGACACCCCTCGGGAACAATGAGCAGTTCTTC	CASSTGTPLGNNEQFF
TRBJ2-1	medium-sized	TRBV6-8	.	TGTGCCAGCATGGAGGGAGGTAGATTGAGGAATGAGCAGTTCTTC	CASMEGGRLRNEQFF